These 27 T cell receptor beta chains were all obtained from the same sample, sequenced in a study of T cells in localized non-small cell lung cancer. Clones were read by immunoSEQ multiplex PCR, and TCRdb kept only the in-frame ones, dropping some. The sample contains around 100,000 clones, 80% to 90% of which appear only once. The sample was peripheral blood, taken before any cancer treatment. These receptors were taken from a man aged 40 to 70 with stage I squamous cell lung carcinoma.

This clone was detected once. The chain links TRBV10-3 to TRBJ1-1; 7 nucleotides line up with TRBD1. With 7 bases clipped from V and 0 bases from J, the junction kept 8 bases outside the gene matches. Germline-derived CDR1 and CDR2 are ENHRY and SYGVKD. The CDR3 is 15 residues long. CDR3 sequence: CAITRTGDMNTEAFF. The CDR3 region has the DNA TGTGCCATCACTAGGACAGGAGACATGAACACTGAAGCTTTCTTT.

V usage is TRBV5-1 and J usage is TRBJ2-1; the D gene is possibly TRBD1 (6 bases). V lost 0 bases and J 2 bases, leaving 15 bases between the germline ends. The CDR3 runs to 17 residues. Germline lookup yields CDR1 SGHRS and CDR2 YFSETQ. Here the CDR3 reads CASSLATGTATYNEQFF. CDR3 nucleotides: TGCGCCAGCAGCTTGGCCACAGGGACCGCGACCTACAATGAGCAGTTCTTC.

V gene TRBV6-6 combines with J gene TRBJ1-2; 7 bases align to TRBD1. This CDR3 comprises 15 residues. Germline V CDR1 and CDR2: MNHNY, SVGAGI (reference sequence). V trimming: 0 bases; J trimming: 2 bases; junction bases outside the gene matches: 3. CDR3 sequence: CASSYSTQGNYGYTF. The DNA of the CDR3 is TGTGCCAGCAGTTACTCGACACAGGGGAACTATGGCTACACCTTC.

In nucleotides, the CDR3 is TGCAGCGTTGAAAGGTCAGAGAACACCGGGGAGCTGTTTTTT. Protein sequence: CSVERSENTGELFF. V is TRBV29-1 and J is TRBJ2-2; D not resolved. Trimming removed 2 bases at V and 1 base at J, with 8 bases between. The V gene's germline CDR1 is SQVTM and CDR2 ANQGSEA. CDR3 length: 14 residues.

About this clone itself: Other DNA sequences within the sample encode an identical CDR3. The rearrangement uses TRBV14 and TRBJ1-1; D gene ambiguous. The CDR3 sequence is 13 residues long. Deletions cut 0 bases from V and 1 base from J, with 3 bases between. In germline, CDR1 is SGHDN, CDR2 FVKESK. CDR3 in amino acids: CASSQDRNTEAFF. The CDR3 DNA is TGTGCCAGCAGCCAAGATCGGAACACTGAAGCTTTCTTT.

This clone was observed a single time. The chain is built from TRBV6-1 and TRBJ1-2; 8 bases agree with TRBD1. There are 17 residues in the CDR3. With V trimmed by 0 bases and J by 4 bases, 10 bases remained unmatched. Looked up from germline, CDR1 is MNHNS and CDR2 is SASEGT. Here the CDR3 reads CASSEAGQGSHLYGYTF. CDR3 bases: TGTGCCAGCAGTGAAGCTGGACAGGGATCCCACCTCTATGGCTACACCTTC.

The genes are TRBV7-9 and TRBJ2-3; TRBD2 matches 13 bases. There are 17 residues in the CDR3. The ends lost 5 bases at V and 4 bases at J; junction bases unmatched: 9. Germline V gene lookup returns CDR1 SEHNR and CDR2 FQNEAQ (reference sequence). The CDR3: CASSDPTSGGWADTQYF. The DNA for the CDR3 is TGTGCCAGCAGCGACCCGACTAGCGGGGGGTGGGCAGATACGCAGTATTTT.

This clone appeared a single time. The CDR3: CASSLFRGRNTEAFF. In DNA form, the CDR3 reads TGTGCCAGCAGCTTGTTCAGGGGCCGGAACACTGAAGCTTTCTTT. V usage is TRBV5-8 and J usage is TRBJ1-1; tentatively, D is TRBD1 (6 bases). Per germline, CDR1 SGHTS and CDR2 YDEGEE. The CDR3 is 15 residues long. V lost 1 base and J 1 base, leaving 11 bases between the germline ends.

V usage is TRBV19 and J usage is TRBJ1-6; no clear D gene. V lost 3 bases to trimming and J lost 6 bases, with 9 bases between them. Germline CDR1 LNHDA, CDR2 SQIVND (reference sequence). This CDR3 is 14 amino acids long. The CDR3 nucleotides are TGTGCCAGTAGTATCCCCCAACGTAATTCACCCCTCCACTTT. Residues: CASSIPQRNSPLHF.

The gene calls are TRBV7-6 and TRBJ1-2; possibly TRBD1 for D (5 bases). V was shortened by 3 bases and J by 3 bases, with 14 bases between the two germline ends. Germline values: CDR1 SGHVS, CDR2 FNYEAQ. CDR3 length equals 15 residues. This CDR3 reads CASSLGPSLYYGYTF. CDR3 DNA: TGTGCCAGCAGCTTGGGACCGAGCTTATACTATGGCTACACCTTC.

The chain carries TRBV14 and TRBJ2-7; the match to TRBD1 covers 8 bases. Germline assignment: CDR1 SGHDN and CDR2 FVKESK. J lost 7 bases, V lost 4 bases, and 9 bases had no gene match. This CDR3 is 14 amino acids long. CDR3 region: CASSLGTGFHEQYF. In DNA form, the CDR3 reads TGTGCCAGCAGCCTCGGGACAGGTTTTCATGAGCAGTACTTC.

This clone was observed a single time. The chain is built from TRBV6-1 and TRBJ1-4, with 9 bases aligning to TRBD1. Germline V gene sequence: CDR1 MNHNS, CDR2 SASEGT. V was pared by 6 bases and J by 7 bases, with 6 bases of the junction left unmatched. This CDR3 region has 14 residues. The CDR3: CASRQQGAGEKLFF. The CDR3, as DNA: TGTGCCAGCAGGCAACAGGGGGCGGGTGAAAAACTGTTTTTT.

J is TRBJ1-6 and V is TRBV10-3, with 7 bases fitting TRBD1. The germline CDR1 and CDR2 sequences are ENHRY and SYGVKD. Germline trimming cut 6 bases from V and 3 bases from J; bases unmatched to any gene: 8. The CDR3 is made up of 16 amino acids. The CDR3: CAISDRDSRYNSPLHF. DNA for the CDR3: TGTGCCATCAGCGACCGGGACAGTCGCTATAATTCACCCCTCCACTTT.

The rearrangement uses TRBV29-1 and TRBJ1-1; no clear D. Germline CDR1 is SQVTM and CDR2 is ANQGSEA. Trimming took 8 bases from V and 0 from J, leaving 4 bases between them. There are 10 residues in the CDR3. In nucleotides, the CDR3 is TGCAGCACCATGAACACTGAAGCTTTCTTT. Its protein product is CSTMNTEAFF.

V gene TRBV4-2 combines with J gene TRBJ2-7; 9 bases fit TRBD1. CDR1 and CDR2 from the germline V gene are LGHNA and YNFKEQ. After removal of 3 bases from V and 2 bases from J, the junction contained 2 bases not matched to a gene. This CDR3 is built from 14 residues. In DNA, the CDR3 is TGTGCCAGCAGCCAGGGACAGGGAGCCTACGAGCAGTACTTC. The encoded protein is CASSQGQGAYEQYF.

V usage is TRBV11-2 and J usage is TRBJ1-1; a weak D match, TRBD1 (5 bases). V was shortened by 3 bases and J by 4 bases, with 9 bases between the two germline ends. This CDR3 has 13 residues. The germline V gene has CDR1 SGHAT and CDR2 FQNNGV. As DNA, the CDR3 is TGTGCCAGCAGCTTCGGGGGAACCACTGAAGCTTTCTTT. It translates to CASSFGGTTEAFF.

This chain links TRBV5-4 with TRBJ2-2; D is perhaps TRBD2 (5 bases). The CDR3 is made up of 15 amino acids. Germline-derived CDR1 and CDR2 are SGHNT and YYREEE (reference sequence). Trimming shortened V by 2 bases and J by 2 bases, and 10 bases separated the two germline ends. Here the CDR3 reads CASSFFGENTGELFF. The CDR3 nucleotides read TGTGCCAGCAGCTTTTTCGGGGAAAACACCGGGGAGCTGTTTTTT. Complete variable domain (other parts from reference TRBV5-4 and TRBJ2-2): ETGVTQSPTHLIKTRGQQVTLRCSSQSGHNTVSWYQQALGQGPQFIFQYYREEENGRGNFPPRFSGLQFPNYSSELNVNALELDDSALYLCASSFFGENTGELFFGEGSRLTVL.

The V gene is TRBV28, the J gene TRBJ1-2, with a tentative D call TRBD1 (6 bases). Germline values: CDR1 MDHEN, CDR2 SYDVKM. This CDR3 spans 13 amino acids. Trimming took 3 bases from V and 8 from J, leaving 13 bases between them. CDR3 protein: CASSFGGSRGYTF. DNA for the CDR3: TGTGCCAGCAGTTTCGGGGGCTCGAGGGGCTACACCTTC.

The rearrangement links TRBV4-1 to TRBJ2-7; 11 positions agree with TRBD1. V lost 1 base, J lost 3 bases, and 8 bases stayed unmatched. Germline V gene lookup returns CDR1 MGHRA and CDR2 YSYEKL. The CDR3 is 17 amino acids. As DNA, the CDR3 is TGCGCCAGCAGCCAAGCCGGGGGGACAGGGGGACTCTACGAGCAGTACTTC. Translating gives CASSQAGGTGGLYEQYF.

The V gene is TRBV5-1, the J gene TRBJ2-2, with D maybe TRBD2 (5 bases). V was shortened by 2 bases and J by 4 bases, with 15 bases between the two germline ends. The CDR3 sequence is 16 residues long. Germline values: CDR1 SGHRS, CDR2 YFSETQ. CDR3 amino acids: CASSFGGSGATGELFF. CDR3 nucleotides: TGCGCCAGCAGCTTCGGCGGGTCCGGCGCCACCGGGGAGCTGTTTTTT.

This clone was found once. The rearrangement links TRBV2 to TRBJ1-3; D uncertain. Germline V gene data show CDR1 as SNHLY and CDR2 as FYNNEI. The CDR3 has 16 amino acids. The V and J ends lost 3 bases and 4 bases respectively, with 16 bases between them. Here the CDR3 DNA reads TGTGCCAGCAGTGAGGAGCTAGGTACGCCGGGAAACACCATATATTTT. Translated: CASSEELGTPGNTIYF.

This chain links TRBV7-2 with TRBJ1-1; unclear D gene. V was trimmed by 2 bases and J by 0 bases, leaving 10 bases between them. The CDR3 totals 15 residues. Germline V gene data show CDR1 as SGHTA and CDR2 as FQGNSA. CDR3 loop: CASSLQNRMNTEAFF. The CDR3 bases are TGTGCCAGCAGCTTACAGAATCGTATGAACACTGAAGCTTTCTTT.

This clone was seen a handful of times. This chain joins TRBV4-3 and TRBJ2-1; a weak D match, TRBD1 (5 bases). V was pared by 0 bases and J by 2 bases, with 14 bases between. This CDR3 is 17 amino acids long. From germline, CDR1 is LGHNA and CDR2 YSLEER. The CDR3 spells CASSQDLGRATYNEQFF. CDR3 nucleotide sequence: TGCGCCAGCAGCCAAGATCTGGGCAGGGCCACCTACAATGAGCAGTTCTTC.

The chain combines TRBV5-8 with TRBJ2-7; TRBD2 matches 14 bases. CDR1 is SGHTS and CDR2 is YDEGEE in the germline V gene. CDR3 length: 14 amino acids. The ends lost 7 bases at V and 7 bases at J; junction bases unmatched: 7. The CDR3 nucleotides read TGTGCCAGCCGACGACTAGCGGGGGGGCGGGAGCAGTACTTC. Its translation: CASRRLAGGREQYF.

This rearrangement joins TRBV5-1 to TRBJ1-1, with D possibly matching TRBD1 (6 bases). Trimming shortened V by 0 bases and J by 0 bases, and 12 bases separated the two germline ends. The CDR3 contains 16 residues. The germline gives CDR1 SGHRS, CDR2 YFSETQ. CDR3 protein: CASSLAGQRMNTEAFF. The CDR3 DNA sequence: TGCGCCAGCAGCTTGGCCGGACAGAGAATGAACACTGAAGCTTTCTTT.

The CDR3 is CASSKGLNQPQHF. In nucleotides, the CDR3 is TGTGCCAGTTCTAAAGGCCTCAATCAGCCCCAGCATTTT. The chain employs TRBV11-1 and TRBJ1-5; D is unclear. V lost 9 bases and J 3 bases, leaving 12 bases between the germline ends. This CDR3 is built from 13 residues. Germline assignment: CDR1 SGHAT and CDR2 FQDESV (reference sequence).

This clone has more than one count but fewer than ten. V gene TRBV28 combines with J gene TRBJ2-2; the D gene is possibly TRBD1 (6 bases). The V and J ends lost 3 bases and 4 bases respectively, with 24 bases between them. CDR1 MDHEN and CDR2 SYDVKM come from the germline V gene. The CDR3 spans 19 residues. The CDR3 DNA follows: TGTGCCAGCAGTTTCGCAGGGGCCAGAAGGCCGATACGCACCGGGGAGCTGTTTTTT. As protein: CASSFAGARRPIRTGELFF.